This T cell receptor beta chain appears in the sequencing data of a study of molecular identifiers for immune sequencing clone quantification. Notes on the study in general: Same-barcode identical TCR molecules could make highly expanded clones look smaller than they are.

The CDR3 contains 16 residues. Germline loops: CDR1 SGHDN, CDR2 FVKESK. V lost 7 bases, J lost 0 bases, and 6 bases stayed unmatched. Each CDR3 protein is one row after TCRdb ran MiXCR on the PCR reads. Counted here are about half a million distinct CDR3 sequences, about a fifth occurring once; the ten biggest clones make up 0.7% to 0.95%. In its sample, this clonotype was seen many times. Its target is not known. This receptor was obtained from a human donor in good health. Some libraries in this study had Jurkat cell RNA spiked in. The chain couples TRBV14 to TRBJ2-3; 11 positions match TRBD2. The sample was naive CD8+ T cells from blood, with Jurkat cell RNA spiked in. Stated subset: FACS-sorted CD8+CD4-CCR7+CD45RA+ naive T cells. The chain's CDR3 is CASTLGLAGSTDTQYF. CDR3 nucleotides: TGTGCCAGCACCCTAGGACTAGCGGGCAGCACAGATACGCAGTATTTT.